This TCR beta chain is from a study of blood T cell repertoires in COVID-19. About the research overall: There were acute and convalescent COVID-19 samples, and they came from the United States, Italy and Spain. From T cells, B-cell-depleted T cells, or PBMCs came the material, which was cDNA or gDNA.

With 1 base removed from V and 2 bases from J, the gap between germline ends came to 13 bases. Looked up from germline, CDR1 is SGHTA and CDR2 is FQGNSA. The CDR3 has 16 residues. Libraries were prepared by immunoSEQ multiplex PCR; TCRdb keeps only in-frame clonotypes and omits some of them. In the table there are approximately 49,000 clones, 82% of which are singletons. This clone turned up a few times. The sequence was obtained from a woman aged 60-70 years with acute or convalescent COVID-19. The chain has TRBV7-2 and TRBJ2-3, with a possible D match to TRBD2 (7 bases). Sequencing used peripheral blood. Here the CDR3 DNA reads TGTGCCAGCAGCTTAGTAGGGGGAGGGATCACAGATACGCAGTATTTT. Translation gives CASSLVGGGITDTQYF. The full variable domain, completed using reference TRBV7-2 and TRBJ2-3, is GAGVSQSPSNKVTEKGKDVELRCDPISGHTALYWYRQSLGQGLEFLIYFQGNSAPDKSGLPSDRFSAERTGGSVSTLTIQRTQQEDSAVYLCASSLVGGGITDTQYFGPGTRLTVL.